These 10 T cell receptor beta chains came from one sample sequenced in a study of T cells in Graves' hyperthyroidism and ophthalmopathy. RNA transcripts yielded amplified TCR beta CDR3 regions. HTBI primers drove first-round RT-PCR of the TCR CDR3. TCRdb re-called the multiplex PCR reads through MiXCR, storing one row per CDR3 protein. The sample yields about 250,000 distinct CDR3 sequences, about 24% seen once. Source material: blood. These receptors all come from a middle-aged woman with Graves' ophthalmopathy.

This clonotype was detected many times. The chain carries TRBV28 and TRBJ1-1, with D unclear. The germline V gene has CDR1 MDHEN and CDR2 SYDVKM. Trimming left V 2 bases short and J 0 bases short, with 7 bases between. The CDR3 spans 14 residues. CDR3 residues: CASSLAGMNTEAFF. DNA of the CDR3: TGTGCCAGCAGTTTAGCCGGCATGAACACTGAAGCTTTCTTT.

This clonotype was counted ten times or more. The chain is built from TRBV29-1 and TRBJ2-7; tentatively, D is TRBD2 (5 bases). This CDR3 comprises 12 residues. V was cut by 4 bases and J by 3 bases, with 10 bases left in between. Germline V gene lookup returns CDR1 SQVTM and CDR2 ANQGSEA. CDR3 nucleotide sequence: TGCAGCGTTGGGACTTATTACTACGAGCAGTACTTC. Amino acids: CSVGTYYYEQYF.

In its sample, this clonotype was seen many times. The chain employs TRBV6-5 and TRBJ2-7; 7 bases are a match to TRBD2. The CDR3 is 12 amino acids. Germline V gene lookup returns CDR1 MNHEY and CDR2 SVGAGI. The J segment lost 7 bases and the V segment lost 5 bases, leaving 5 bases of the junction unmatched. Written as DNA, the CDR3 is TGTGCCAGCAGTCCGCCCGGGGGGGAGCAGTACTTC. As protein: CASSPPGGEQYF.

The V call is TRBV14, the J call TRBJ2-2; 12 nucleotides agree with TRBD2. Germline CDR1 and CDR2: SGHDN and FVKESK. Trimming removed 3 bases from V and 5 bases from J; junction bases left unmatched: 10. This CDR3 has 18 amino acids. CDR3 coding DNA: TGTGCCAGCAGCCAGAATCTAGCGGGAGGGCCGCGAACCGGGGAGCTGTTTTTT. Translation: CASSQNLAGGPRTGELFF.

This clonotype was counted many times. This chain links TRBV20-1 with TRBJ1-2; TRBD1 matches 11 bases. The CDR3 has 14 amino acids. Germline V gene data show CDR1 as DFQATT and CDR2 as SNEGSKA (reference sequence). Trimming cost V 1 base and J 4 bases; bases outside gene matches: 2. CDR3 amino acids: CSARGTGGFYGYTF. The CDR3 bases are TGCAGTGCTAGAGGGACAGGGGGCTTCTATGGCTACACCTTC.

This clonotype was seen a single time. The rearrangement uses TRBV28 and TRBJ2-7; 15 bases are shared with TRBD2. Trimming took 7 bases from V and 3 from J; bases not matched to a gene: 7. CDR1 is MDHEN and CDR2 is SYDVKM in the germline V gene. The CDR3 totals 16 residues. The CDR3, as DNA: TGTGCCAGCACCCTGGGACTAGCGGGAGGTTTCTACGAGCAGTACTTC. It is translated as CASTLGLAGGFYEQYF. Using reference TRBV28 and TRBJ2-7 for the parts outside the CDR3, the full variable domain is DVKVTQSSRYLVKRTGEKVFLECVQDMDHENMFWYRQDPGLGLRLIYFSYDVKMKEKGDIPEGYSVSREKKERFSLILESASTNQTSMYLCASTLGLAGGFYEQYFGPGTRLTVT.

There are many counts of this clonotype. The chain links TRBV7-2 to TRBJ1-2; D is perhaps TRBD1 (6 bases). CDR1 and CDR2 (germline): SGHTA, FQGNSA. The V gene lost 5 bases and the J gene lost 3 bases, with 10 bases spanning the gap. CDR3 length: 13 residues. CDR3 nucleotides: TGTGCCAGCAGCCAGGGACACGACTATGGCTACACCTTC. This translates into CASSQGHDYGYTF.

This clonotype was recorded at least ten times. The chain recombines TRBV27 with TRBJ1-1, with D perhaps TRBD1 (6 bases). This CDR3 contains 17 residues. Per germline, CDR1 MNHEY and CDR2 SMNVEV (reference sequence). V lost 6 bases to trimming and J lost 3 bases, with 23 bases between them. The CDR3 DNA follows: TGTGCCAGCAGCCCAGCCCCCTATCAGGGGTGGGACACTGAAGCTTTCTTT. Amino acid sequence: CASSPAPYQGWDTEAFF.

This clonotype was observed at least ten times. This sequence joins TRBV27 and TRBJ1-5, with TRBD1 identical over 8 bases. Germline V lookup: CDR1 MNHEY, CDR2 SMNVEV (reference sequence). J was trimmed by 6 bases and V by 6 bases; bases with no gene match: 7. The CDR3 is made up of 14 amino acids. In nucleotides, the CDR3 is TGTGCCAGCAGCAATCAGGGGGCAGCTCAGCCCCAGCATTTT. Its translation is CASSNQGAAQPQHF.

There are many counts of this clonotype. The rearrangement joins TRBV28 to TRBJ2-7; 7 nucleotides align to TRBD2. From germline, CDR1 is MDHEN and CDR2 SYDVKM. With V trimmed by 6 bases and J by 4 bases, 12 bases remained unmatched. The CDR3 sequence is 15 residues long. Here the CDR3 reads CASRGGTTPPYEQYF. CDR3 nucleotides: TGTGCCAGCAGGGGCGGGACTACTCCACCTTACGAGCAGTACTTC.